A single sample gave rise to the 26 T cell receptor beta chains below, sequenced in a study of blood T cell repertoires in COVID-19. Data came from immunoSEQ multiplex PCR; TCRdb stores just in-frame clones and leaves some out. The sample records some 170,000 clones, around four fifths being singletons. The sample was PBMCs or T cells enriched from blood (not recorded which). The receptors shown here come from a woman aged 45-65 years who had recovered from COVID-19.

The chain joins TRBV24-1 to TRBJ1-5; 10 bases match TRBD1. CDR3 length: 18 amino acids. Germline loops: CDR1 KGHDR, CDR2 SFDVKD. The J segment lost 2 bases and the V segment lost 4 bases, leaving 10 bases of the junction unmatched. The CDR3 DNA sequence: TGTGCCACCAGTGACTCGCTCGGACAGGGGGAAGGCAATCAGCCCCAGCATTTT. Translated, it gives CATSDSLGQGEGNQPQHF.

The chain recombines TRBV7-2 with TRBJ2-2, with D tentatively TRBD2 (7 bases). Germline V lookup: CDR1 SGHTA, CDR2 FQGNSA. Trimming removed 5 bases from V and 7 bases from J, with 11 bases in between. The CDR3 has 13 residues. The CDR3 spells CASSPRGGGELFF. CDR3 DNA sequence: TGTGCCAGCAGCCCGAGGGGGGGCGGGGAGCTGTTTTTT.

This chain links TRBV7-9 with TRBJ2-1, with D tentatively TRBD2 (5 bases). Germline CDR1 is SEHNR and CDR2 is FQNEAQ (reference sequence). CDR3 length equals 18 residues. Trimming cost V 5 bases and J 2 bases, with 22 bases left between them. CDR3 in amino acids: CASSKSTSIGGPYNEQFF. The CDR3 region has the DNA TGTGCCAGCAGCAAGAGTACCTCGATAGGAGGTCCCTACAATGAGCAGTTCTTC.

Turning to this clone: The junction and the germline gene differ at one end; a read error may be behind it. The chain joins TRBV7-9 to TRBJ2-1, with D possibly matching TRBD2 (5 bases). Germline CDR1 SEHNR, CDR2 FQNEAQ (reference sequence). The CDR3 contains 12 residues. CDR3 nucleotides: TGTGCCAGCAGCTTATGGGTCCGACCGGGGATCTTC. This translates into CASSLWVRPGIF.

V gene TRBV5-6 combines with J gene TRBJ1-2, with D tentatively TRBD1 (6 bases). V lost 0 bases to trimming and J lost 4 bases, with 16 bases between them. Germline CDR1 SGHDT, CDR2 YYEEEE. CDR3 length: 16 amino acids. This CDR3 reads CASSLDMGARGYGYTF. The CDR3, as DNA: TGTGCCAGCAGCTTGGACATGGGGGCCCGCGGCTATGGCTACACCTTC. The whole variable domain, remainder taken from reference TRBV5-6 and TRBJ1-2, is DAGVTQSPTHLIKTRGQQVTLRCSPKSGHDTVSWYQQALGQGPQFIFQYYEEEERQRGNFPDRFSGHQFPNYSSELNVNALLLGDSALYLCASSLDMGARGYGYTFGSGTRLTVV.

The chain joins TRBV9 to TRBJ2-7; perhaps TRBD1 as D (5 bases). The CDR3 runs to 15 residues. The germline V gene has CDR1 SGDLS and CDR2 YYNGEE. V gave up 0 bases and J gave up 3 bases, with 13 bases separating them. CDR3 amino acids: CASSVVAGPNYEQYF. The CDR3, as DNA: TGTGCCAGCAGCGTAGTGGCAGGGCCAAACTACGAGCAGTACTTC.

This rearrangement joins TRBV30 to TRBJ1-4, with a weak D call TRBD1 (6 bases). V dropped 5 bases and J dropped 0 bases, with 16 bases sitting between them. Germline V gene lookup returns CDR1 GTSNPN and CDR2 SVGIG (reference sequence). This CDR3 region has 16 residues. DNA of the CDR3: TGTGCCTGGTCAAAAAACAGGGTTTCAACTAATGAAAAACTGTTTTTT. Translated: CAWSKNRVSTNEKLFF.

CDR3 nucleotides: TGTGCCAGCAGTGACCCCCCGGACAATGAGCAGTTCTTC. This translates into CASSDPPDNEQFF. The J gene is TRBJ2-1, the V gene TRBV25-1, with unresolved D. V gave up 3 bases and J gave up 5 bases, with 8 bases separating them. The germline V gene encodes CDR1 MGHDK and CDR2 SYGVNS. CDR3 length: 13 amino acids.

This clone was counted between two and nine times. The CDR3 is CASSLDRGATGELFF. CDR3 nucleotides: TGTGCCAGCAGCCTGGACAGGGGGGCCACCGGGGAGCTGTTTTTT. The V call is TRBV28, the J call TRBJ2-2; 10 nucleotides line up with TRBD1. The CDR3 contains 15 residues. The ends lost 6 bases at V and 4 bases at J; junction bases unmatched: 5. Germline V gene data show CDR1 as MDHEN and CDR2 as SYDVKM.

The CDR3 reads CASSETVNEQFF. Here the CDR3 DNA reads TGTGCCAGCAGTGAAACAGTCAATGAGCAGTTCTTC. The chain recombines TRBV6-1 with TRBJ2-1; no clear D. The germline V and J ends were trimmed by 2 bases and 6 bases, with 5 bases remaining between them. The CDR3 runs 12 residues. Germline V gene lookup returns CDR1 MNHNS and CDR2 SASEGT.

The CDR3 nucleotides read TGTGCCAGCAGCCCCCCCCTGGACTACACTGAAGCTTTCTTT. It specifies CASSPPLDYTEAFF. This sequence joins TRBV3-1 (or the pseudogene TRBV3-2) and TRBJ1-1, with D uncertain. The CDR3 has 14 amino acids. V gave up 4 bases and J gave up 3 bases, with 12 bases separating them. CDR1 and CDR2 from the germline V gene are LGHDT and YNNKEL (reference sequence).

The V call is TRBV27, the J call TRBJ1-3; TRBD1 might be the D (6 bases). The CDR3 is 16 amino acids. The V and J ends lost 4 bases and 0 bases respectively, with 13 bases between them. Germline V gene data show CDR1 as MNHEY and CDR2 as SMNVEV (reference sequence). CDR3 coding DNA: TGTGCCAGCAGTTCAGGGGTAAGGATCTCTGGAAACACCATATATTTT. It encodes CASSSGVRISGNTIYF.

The V and J genes are TRBV6-5 and TRBJ2-7, with TRBD2 matching over 7 bases. The trim removed 3 bases at V and 2 bases at J, leaving 7 bases unmatched. Germline CDR1 MNHEY, CDR2 SVGAGI. This CDR3 spans 15 amino acids. The CDR3 protein is CASSYKGLGTYEQYF. The CDR3 DNA reads as TGTGCCAGCAGTTATAAAGGACTAGGAACCTACGAGCAGTACTTC.

Only a few counts were recorded for this clone. This rearrangement joins TRBV27 to TRBJ1-2; 7 bases are a match to TRBD1. Germline CDR1 MNHEY, CDR2 SMNVEV (reference sequence). With 5 bases clipped from V and 3 bases from J, the junction kept 0 bases outside the gene matches. The CDR3 is 12 residues long. CDR3 amino acids: CASSGTDYGYTF. CDR3 DNA: TGTGCCAGCAGTGGGACAGACTATGGCTACACCTTC.

This chain uses TRBV6-5 with TRBJ2-3, with 9 bases fitting TRBD2. Looked up from germline, CDR1 is MNHEY and CDR2 is SVGAGI. V shed 6 bases, J shed 6 bases, and the junction held 7 bases outside the gene matches. The CDR3 has 14 residues. CDR3 residues: CASRGGGGVDTQYF. CDR3 nucleotide sequence: TGTGCCAGCAGGGGCGGGGGGGGCGTGGATACGCAGTATTTT.

This clone has just one count. The J gene is TRBJ2-2, the V gene TRBV18, with D possibly TRBD1 on 6 matching bases. Trimming shortened V by 3 bases and J by 2 bases, and 10 bases separated the two germline ends. This CDR3 region has 15 residues. Germline V gives CDR1 KGHSH, CDR2 LQKENI. CDR3 DNA: TGTGCCAGCTCACCTTACAGGGATAACACCGGGGAGCTGTTTTTT. This sequence encodes CASSPYRDNTGELFF.

The J gene is TRBJ2-5, the V gene TRBV4-3, with 9 bases that match TRBD2. Germline-derived CDR1 and CDR2 are LGHNA and YSLEER. V dropped 1 base and J dropped 4; count of bases not matched to a gene: 7. The CDR3 extends over 16 amino acids. The CDR3 sequence: CASSQGGGLAIETQYF. The CDR3 bases are TGCGCCAGCAGCCAAGGAGGTGGACTAGCGATAGAGACCCAGTACTTC.

The chain employs TRBV12-3 or TRBV12-4 and TRBJ1-2; D uncertain. Between the trimmed V and J ends, which lost 3 bases and 4 bases, there was a span of 9 bases. The CDR3 totals 13 residues. The CDR3 sequence: CASSLTGSYGYTF. CDR3 DNA sequence: TGTGCCAGCAGTTTGACGGGGAGCTATGGCTACACCTTC.

This clone was seen a single time. This chain connects TRBV28 to TRBJ2-7; 8 positions agree with TRBD2. Germline loops: CDR1 MDHEN, CDR2 SYDVKM. This CDR3 region has 14 residues. The V segment lost 3 bases and the J segment 5 bases; nucleotides outside the gene matches: 6. The CDR3 loop reads CASSFIGREDEQYF. In DNA, the CDR3 is TGTGCCAGCAGTTTTATCGGGAGGGAAGACGAGCAGTACTTC.

This clone was detected a few times. The chain couples TRBV5-5 to TRBJ2-2; D remains ambiguous. V was clipped by 0 bases and J by 0 bases, with 6 bases between them. The germline gives CDR1 SGHKS, CDR2 YYEKEE (reference sequence). The CDR3 sequence is 15 residues long. CDR3 in amino acids: CASSLAVANTGELFF. The CDR3 coding sequence is TGTGCCAGCAGCTTGGCCGTTGCGAACACCGGGGAGCTGTTTTTT.

The J gene is TRBJ2-4, the V gene TRBV19; 7 nucleotides align to TRBD1. This CDR3 region has 11 residues. V lost 10 bases to trimming and J lost 8 bases; unmatched junction nucleotides: 5. Germline V CDR1 and CDR2: LNHDA, SQIVND (reference sequence). CDR3 sequence (DNA): TGTGCCACCATACAGGGGCACATTCAGTACTTC. This sequence encodes CATIQGHIQYF.

The gene calls are TRBV28 and TRBJ2-5, with a weak D call TRBD1 (6 bases). The V end lost 6 bases, the J end lost 4 bases, and 24 bases lay between the germline ends. Germline CDR1 reads MDHEN; CDR2 reads SYDVKM. This CDR3 comprises 17 residues. CDR3 sequence (DNA): TGTGCCAGCAGACACTACCGGGACACAACCTTGGGAGAGACCCAGTACTTC. Protein: CASRHYRDTTLGETQYF.

The V gene is TRBV11-2, the J gene TRBJ1-1, with D unresolved. The germline gives CDR1 SGHAT, CDR2 FQNNGV. Deletions cut 1 base from V and 0 bases from J, with 6 bases between. The CDR3 has 14 amino acids. As DNA, the CDR3 is TGTGCCAGCAGCTTAGCTGTCCTGAACACTGAAGCTTTCTTT. It is translated as CASSLAVLNTEAFF.

The chain carries TRBV18 and TRBJ2-5; D uncertain. Germline V lookup: CDR1 KGHSH, CDR2 LQKENI. Trimming shortened V by 3 bases and J by 5 bases, and 7 bases separated the two germline ends. The CDR3 runs 12 residues. CDR3 nucleotides: TGTGCCAGCTCACCTACCAGGGAGACCCAGTACTTC. Protein: CASSPTRETQYF.

As for this clone: Its ends do not fully match the called genes, so a read error is possible. V and J are TRBV7-2 and TRBJ2-7; TRBD2 is a possible D gene (6 bases). Per germline, CDR1 SGHTA and CDR2 FQGNSA. The CDR3 runs to 15 residues. In DNA, the CDR3 is TGTGCCAGCACCTTAGGGTTCGGGAGTGTCTACGAGCAGTACTTC. Translated: CASTLGFGSVYEQYF.

The J gene is TRBJ2-5, the V gene TRBV10-2; 9 bases agree with TRBD2. The CDR3 covers 14 residues. The germline CDR1 and CDR2 sequences are WSHSY and SAAADI. V lost 7 bases to trimming and J lost 5 bases; unmatched junction nucleotides: 8. CDR3 sequence: CASNIAGAGETQYF. Here the CDR3 DNA reads TGCGCCAGCAATATAGCGGGAGCGGGGGAGACCCAGTACTTC.